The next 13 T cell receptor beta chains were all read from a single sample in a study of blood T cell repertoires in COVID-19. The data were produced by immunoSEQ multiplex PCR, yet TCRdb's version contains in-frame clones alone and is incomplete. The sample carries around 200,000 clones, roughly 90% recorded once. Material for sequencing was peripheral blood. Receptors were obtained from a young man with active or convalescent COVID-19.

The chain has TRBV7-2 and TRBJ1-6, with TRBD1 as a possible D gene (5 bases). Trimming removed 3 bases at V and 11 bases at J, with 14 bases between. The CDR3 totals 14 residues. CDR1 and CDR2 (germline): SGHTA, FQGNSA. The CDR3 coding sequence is TGTGCCAGCAGCTTCGGGCAGGGTGGGCCACCCCTCCACTTT. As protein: CASSFGQGGPPLHF.

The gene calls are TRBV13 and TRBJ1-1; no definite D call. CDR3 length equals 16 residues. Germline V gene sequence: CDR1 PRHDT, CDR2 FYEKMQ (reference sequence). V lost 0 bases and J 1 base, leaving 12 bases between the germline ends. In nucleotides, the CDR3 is TGTGCCAGCAGCTTAGGCCGGAGTGGGAGGAACACTGAAGCTTTCTTT. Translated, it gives CASSLGRSGRNTEAFF.

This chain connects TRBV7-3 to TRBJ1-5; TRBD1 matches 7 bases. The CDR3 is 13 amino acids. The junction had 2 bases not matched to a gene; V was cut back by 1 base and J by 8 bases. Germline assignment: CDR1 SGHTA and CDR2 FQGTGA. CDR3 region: CASSLSGTEPQHF. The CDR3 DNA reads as TGTGCCAGCAGCTTAAGTGGGACAGAGCCCCAGCATTTT.

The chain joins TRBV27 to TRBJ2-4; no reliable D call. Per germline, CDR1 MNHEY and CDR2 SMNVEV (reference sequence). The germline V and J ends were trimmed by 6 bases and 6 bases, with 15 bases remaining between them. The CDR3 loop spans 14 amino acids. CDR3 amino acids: CASSRRAGINIQYF. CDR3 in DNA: TGTGCCAGCAGCCGCCGAGCAGGAATAAACATTCAGTACTTC.

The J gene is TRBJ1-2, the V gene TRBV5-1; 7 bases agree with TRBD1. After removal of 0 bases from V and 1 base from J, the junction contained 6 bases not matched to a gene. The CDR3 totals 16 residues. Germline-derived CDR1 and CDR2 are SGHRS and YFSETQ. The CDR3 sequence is CASSLEGTAVNYGYTF. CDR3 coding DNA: TGCGCCAGCAGCTTGGAAGGGACAGCAGTTAACTATGGCTACACCTTC. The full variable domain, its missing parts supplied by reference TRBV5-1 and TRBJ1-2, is KAGVTQTPRYLIKTRGQQVTLSCSPISGHRSVSWYQQTPGQGLQFLFEYFSETQRNKGNFPGRFSGRQFSNSRSEMNVSTLELGDSALYLCASSLEGTAVNYGYTFGSGTRLTVV.

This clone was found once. The CDR3 region is CASKGTGRSGYTF. As DNA, the CDR3 is TGTGCCAGTAAGGGGACAGGGAGGTCTGGCTACACCTTC. V and J are TRBV19 and TRBJ1-2; 9 bases are a match to TRBD1. After removal of 7 bases from V and 7 bases from J, the junction contained 7 bases not matched to a gene. CDR3 length: 13 residues. Germline V gives CDR1 LNHDA, CDR2 SQIVND (reference sequence).

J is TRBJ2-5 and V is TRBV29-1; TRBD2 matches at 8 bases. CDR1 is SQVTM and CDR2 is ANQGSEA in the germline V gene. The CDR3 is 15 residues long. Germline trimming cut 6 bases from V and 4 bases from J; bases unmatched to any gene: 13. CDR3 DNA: TGCAGCGTGGTCAGGGGCGGGAGCGGGAGAGAGACCCAGTACTTC. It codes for CSVVRGGSGRETQYF.

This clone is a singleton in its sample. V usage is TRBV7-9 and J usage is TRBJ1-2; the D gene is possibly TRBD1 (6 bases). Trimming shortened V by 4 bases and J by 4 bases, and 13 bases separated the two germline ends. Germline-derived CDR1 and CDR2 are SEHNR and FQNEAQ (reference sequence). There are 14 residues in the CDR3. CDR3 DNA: TGTGCCAGCAGCTGGCCGCAGGGGCCCTATGGCTACACCTTC. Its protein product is CASSWPQGPYGYTF.

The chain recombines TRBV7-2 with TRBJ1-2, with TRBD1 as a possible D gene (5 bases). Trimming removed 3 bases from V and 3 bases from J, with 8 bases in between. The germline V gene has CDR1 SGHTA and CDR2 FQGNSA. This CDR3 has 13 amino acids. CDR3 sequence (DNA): TGTGCCAGCAGCTTGGGGCACTACTATGGCTACACCTTC. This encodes CASSLGHYYGYTF.

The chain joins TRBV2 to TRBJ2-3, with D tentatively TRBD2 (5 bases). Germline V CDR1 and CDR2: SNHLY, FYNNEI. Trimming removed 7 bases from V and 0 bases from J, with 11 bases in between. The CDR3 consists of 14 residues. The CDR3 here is CASKEELSTDTQYF. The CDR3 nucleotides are TGTGCCAGCAAGGAGGAGCTCAGCACAGATACGCAGTATTTT. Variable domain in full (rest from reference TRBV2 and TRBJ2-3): EPEVTQTPSHQVTQMGQEVILRCVPISNHLYFYWYRQILGQKVEFLVSFYNNEISEKSEIFDDQFSVERPDGSNFTLKIRSTKLEDSAMYFCASKEELSTDTQYFGPGTRLTVL.

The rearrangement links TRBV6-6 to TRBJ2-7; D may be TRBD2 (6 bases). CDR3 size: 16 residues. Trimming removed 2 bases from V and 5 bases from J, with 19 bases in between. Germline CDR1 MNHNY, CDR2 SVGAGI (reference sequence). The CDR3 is CASSYGREIPRDEQYF. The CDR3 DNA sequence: TGTGCCAGCAGTTACGGTCGGGAGATCCCGCGGGACGAGCAGTACTTC.

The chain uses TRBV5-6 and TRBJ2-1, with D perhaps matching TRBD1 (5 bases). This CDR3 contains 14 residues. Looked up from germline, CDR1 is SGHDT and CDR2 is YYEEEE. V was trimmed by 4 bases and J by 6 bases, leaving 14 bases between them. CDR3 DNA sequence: TGTGCCAGCAGCCGAACAGGATCCAGCAATGAGCAGTTCTTC. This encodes CASSRTGSSNEQFF. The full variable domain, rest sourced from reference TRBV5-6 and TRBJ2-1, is DAGVTQSPTHLIKTRGQQVTLRCSPKSGHDTVSWYQQALGQGPQFIFQYYEEEERQRGNFPDRFSGHQFPNYSSELNVNALLLGDSALYLCASSRTGSSNEQFFGPGTRLTVL.

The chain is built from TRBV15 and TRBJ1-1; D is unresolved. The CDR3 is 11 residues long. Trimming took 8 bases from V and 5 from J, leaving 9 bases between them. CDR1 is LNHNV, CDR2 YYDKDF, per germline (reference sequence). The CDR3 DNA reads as TGTGCCACCCGGAGGAGGACTGAAGCTTTCTTT. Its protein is CATRRRTEAFF.